These T cell receptor beta chains were read from a single sample in a study of beta chain features in type 1 diabetes. Assay used: immunoSEQ multiplex PCR; TCRdb lists only in-frame clones, some missing. The sample carries 130,000 or so clones, roughly 17% recorded once. The sequenced material came from central memory CD4+ T cells from blood. Receptors were obtained from a man under 40 with type 1 diabetes. Each CDR3 is given with its conserved first and last residue. A D gene is named only where the DNA matches it firmly. Clone sizes are given selectively: once, few, many, or a class where the clone is expanded.

cdr3_aa cdr3_nt j_call d_call v_call cdr3_length clone_size
CASRTWTSGVVETQYF TGTGCCAGCAGAACCTGGACTAGCGGGGTGGTTGAGACCCAGTACTTC TRBJ2-5 TRBD2 TRBV5-5 16 NA
CASRVAFRNYGYTF TGTGCCAGCCGCGTGGCCTTTAGAAACTATGGCTACACCTTC TRBJ1-2 NA TRBV2 14 NA
CSVGTGYNEQFF TGCAGCGTTGGGACAGGCTACAATGAGCAGTTCTTC TRBJ2-1 TRBD1 TRBV29-1 12 few
CSSYTGFADTQYF TGCAGCTCTTATACAGGGTTCGCAGATACGCAGTATTTT TRBJ2-3 NA TRBV29-1 13 NA
CASSLEGRGEYNEQFF TGCGCCAGCAGCTTGGAAGGCAGGGGAGAATACAATGAGCAGTTCTTC TRBJ2-1 NA TRBV5-1 16 NA
CASSPTTGRQETQYF TGTGCCAGCAGCCCAACGACTGGGAGGCAAGAGACCCAGTACTTC TRBJ2-5 NA TRBV2 15 NA
CASSLWGQNLNEKLFF TGCGCCAGCAGCTTATGGGGACAGAATCTTAATGAAAAACTGTTTTTT TRBJ1-4 TRBD1 TRBV5-1 16 NA
CASSLTESHEQYF TGTGCCAGCAGCTTAACAGAGTCCCACGAGCAGTACTTC TRBJ2-7 NA TRBV7-9 13 few
CATGQGHQETQYF TGTGCCACAGGACAGGGACACCAAGAGACCCAGTACTTC TRBJ2-5 TRBD1 TRBV18 13 NA
CASSSHDRAYEQYF TGTGCCAGCAGTTCACATGACAGGGCCTACGAGCAGTACTTC TRBJ2-7 TRBD1 TRBV28 14 few
CASSLAGGLGETQYF TGTGCCAGCAGCTTAGCGGGCGGCTTGGGGGAGACCCAGTACTTC TRBJ2-5 NA TRBV7-2 15 NA
CASSQETGYGAEAFF TGTGCCAGCAGCCAAGAGACAGGGTACGGAGCTGAAGCTTTCTTT TRBJ1-1 TRBD1 TRBV4-2 15 few
CASTSQQGVSPLHF TGTGCCAGCACCTCACAACAGGGGGTCTCACCCCTCCACTTT TRBJ1-6 TRBD1 TRBV2 14 NA
CASSLPPWEGYGYTF TGTGCCAGCAGTTTACCGCCCTGGGAAGGCTATGGCTACACCTTC TRBJ1-2 NA TRBV28 15 NA
CAWREAGGTDTQYF TGTGCCTGGAGGGAAGCGGGGGGCACAGATACGCAGTATTTT TRBJ2-3 TRBD2 TRBV30 14 few
CASSSQGASSYEQYF TGTGCCAGCTCATCACAGGGGGCCAGCTCCTACGAGCAGTACTTC TRBJ2-7 TRBD1 TRBV18 15 NA
CASRSDTLTGELFF TGTGCCAGCAGGTCCGACACCCTCACCGGGGAGCTGTTTTTT TRBJ2-2 NA TRBV7-2 14 many
CASSLPSRETQYF TGTGCCAGCAGCTTGCCTAGCAGGGAGACCCAGTACTTC TRBJ2-5 NA TRBV7-2 13 NA
CASSEGSWAGELFF TGTGCCAGCAGTGAGGGTAGCTGGGCCGGGGAGCTGTTTTTT TRBJ2-2 NA TRBV6-1 14 few
CSVGDWTFEQYF TGCAGCGTTGGAGACTGGACGTTCGAGCAGTACTTC TRBJ2-7 NA TRBV29-1 12 few
CASSLVQILPFF TGTGCCAGCAGCTTAGTCCAGATCCTGCCTTTCTTT TRBJ1-1 NA TRBV7-2 12 few
CASSLFQPGTLNTGELFF TGTGCCAGCAGTTTGTTCCAACCCGGGACTTTGAACACCGGGGAGCTGTTTTTT TRBJ2-2 NA TRBV27 18 NA
CASSIANTGELFF TGTGCCAGCAGCATCGCGAACACCGGGGAGCTGTTTTTT TRBJ2-2 NA TRBV7-9 13 NA
CASSLYPRGELFF TGTGCCAGCAGCTTATACCCCCGGGGGGAGCTGTTTTTT TRBJ2-2 NA TRBV11-3 13 NA
CASSLSLAGADTQYF TGTGCCAGCAGCTTATCGCTAGCGGGGGCAGATACGCAGTATTTT TRBJ2-3 TRBD2 TRBV7-2 15 few
CASSLIVGPQETQYF TGTGCCAGCAGCTTAATCGTGGGGCCGCAAGAGACCCAGTACTTC TRBJ2-5 NA TRBV7-9 15 NA
CAITPTSFDYNEQFF TGTGCCATCACTCCGACATCATTCGACTACAATGAGCAGTTCTTC TRBJ2-1 NA TRBV10-3 15 NA
CASSNSGNTIYF TGTGCCAGCAGCAACTCTGGAAACACCATATATTTT TRBJ1-3 NA TRBV5-4 12 few
CAISAGAIGTDTQYF TGTGCCATCAGTGCCGGGGCGATAGGCACAGATACGCAGTATTTT TRBJ2-3 NA TRBV10-3 15 many
CASSSRTSGVTQYF TGTGCCAGCAGCTCACGGACTAGCGGGGTAACGCAGTATTTT TRBJ2-3 TRBD2 TRBV7-3 14 NA
CASSLGQSNTEAFF TGTGCCAGCAGCTTAGGACAGTCAAACACTGAAGCTTTCTTT TRBJ1-1 NA TRBV7-2 14 few
CASSDRPLGTEAFF TGTGCCAGCAGCGACAGACCCTTAGGGACTGAAGCTTTCTTT TRBJ1-1 NA TRBV9 14 NA
CASSLGVDSQETQYF TGCGCCAGCAGCTTGGGGGTCGACAGCCAAGAGACCCAGTACTTC TRBJ2-5 NA TRBV5-1 15 NA
CASSLGMYNEQFF TGTGCCAGCAGCTTAGGAATGTACAATGAGCAGTTCTTC TRBJ2-1 NA TRBV7-2 13 few
CASSPRWSSEYEQYF TGTGCCAGCAGCCCTCGGTGGTCCAGTGAGTACGAGCAGTACTTC TRBJ2-7 NA TRBV7-2 15 NA
CASSPNGRGEAFF TGTGCCAGCTCGCCTAACGGACGGGGTGAAGCTTTCTTT TRBJ1-1 NA TRBV18 13 few
CASSSTQGTEAFF TGCGCCAGCAGCTCCACACAGGGGACTGAAGCTTTCTTT TRBJ1-1 TRBD1 TRBV5-1 13 few
CASRLAGSQGRNTIYF TGTGCCAGCAGATTAGCCGGTTCCCAGGGACGAAACACCATATATTTT TRBJ1-3 NA TRBV6-6 16 NA
CATSRVPRLAGGPGEQYF TGTGCCACCAGCAGAGTTCCCCGACTAGCGGGGGGTCCAGGAGAGCAGTACTTC TRBJ2-7 TRBD2 TRBV15 18 few
CSVEDYGGGYTF TGCAGCGTTGAAGATTATGGCGGGGGCTACACCTTC TRBJ1-2 NA TRBV29-1 12 many
CASSTQGHEQYF TGTGCCAGTAGTACACAGGGGCACGAGCAGTACTTC TRBJ2-7 TRBD1 TRBV19 12 many
CASSYSWQGPDTQYF TGTGCCAGCAGTTACTCGTGGCAGGGTCCAGATACGCAGTATTTT TRBJ2-3 NA TRBV6-5 15 NA
CASSQETGGYGYTF TGCGCCAGCAGCCAAGAAACAGGGGGCTATGGCTACACCTTC TRBJ1-2 TRBD1 TRBV4-3 14 NA
CASSISPQRNNYGYTF TGTGCCAGTAGTATATCGCCCCAGCGGAACAACTATGGCTACACCTTC TRBJ1-2 NA TRBV19 16 few
CASSQDLFYEQYF TGCGCCAGCAGCCAAGATTTATTCTACGAGCAGTACTTC TRBJ2-7 NA TRBV4-3 13 few
CASSPFGQGKSNYGYTF TGTGCCAGCAGTCCCTTTGGACAGGGGAAAAGTAACTATGGCTACACCTTC TRBJ1-2 TRBD1 TRBV27 17 NA
CAWSESPGNTIYF TGTGCCTGGAGTGAAAGTCCCGGAAACACCATATATTTT TRBJ1-3 NA TRBV30 13 NA
CASSLGTGYNQPQHF TGCGCCAGCAGCTTGGGAACAGGTTACAATCAGCCCCAGCATTTT TRBJ1-5 NA TRBV5-1 15 NA
CASSQASLNEQFF TGCGCCAGCAGCCAAGCAAGCCTAAATGAGCAGTTCTTC TRBJ2-1 NA TRBV4-3 13 few
CASSEVPGYEQFF TGTGCCAGCAGTGAAGTCCCAGGATACGAGCAGTTCTTC TRBJ2-1 NA TRBV6-5 13 NA
CSASQWNTQYF TGCAGTGCTAGTCAGTGGAATACGCAGTATTTT TRBJ2-3 NA TRBV20-1 11 few
CASSEDGVWSEKLFF TGTGCCAGCAGTGAAGATGGGGTTTGGAGTGAAAAACTGTTTTTT TRBJ1-4 NA TRBV6-1 15 few
CASRDVRGVNEQFF TGTGCCAGCAGAGATGTCAGGGGGGTCAATGAGCAGTTCTTC TRBJ2-1 NA TRBV7-2 14 few
CSAEEGAGANVLTF TGCAGCGCCGAGGAGGGGGCTGGGGCCAACGTCCTGACTTTC TRBJ2-6 NA TRBV29-1 14 few
CASSLDRTYEQYF TGTGCCAGCAGCTTAGACAGGACCTACGAGCAGTACTTC TRBJ2-7 NA TRBV7-2 13 few
CSVEDRGRGNYGYTF TGCAGCGTAGAAGACAGGGGCAGAGGAAACTATGGCTACACCTTC TRBJ1-2 TRBD1 TRBV29-1 15 NA
CASRSSGTGLNSPLHF TGTGCCAGCAGATCGTCCGGGACAGGGTTAAATTCACCCCTCCACTTT TRBJ1-6 TRBD1 TRBV7-2 16 once
CASSLWRGKQYF TGTGCCAGCAGTTTGTGGCGGGGCAAGCAGTACTTC TRBJ2-7 NA TRBV6-1 12 NA
CASSYSDTMGTEAFF TGTGCCAGCAGTTACTCCGACACTATGGGCACTGAAGCTTTCTTT TRBJ1-1 NA TRBV6-5 15 NA